The 14 T cell receptor beta chains below were found in one sample sequenced in a study of cytotoxic CD8 clonotypes in ibrutinib-treated CLL. Clones were sequenced by immunoSEQ multiplex PCR, and TCRdb holds only the in-frame ones, with some missing. This table holds 110,000 to 150,000 clones, approximately 90% found once. This specimen consisted of PBMCs, obtained after 12 months of ibrutinib treatment. These receptors all stem from a human donor with chronic lymphocytic leukemia.

As DNA, the CDR3 is TGTGCCAGCAGCCTCTCAGGGATCGCGAACACCGGGGAGCTGTTTTTT. Translated, it gives CASSLSGIANTGELFF. The V call is TRBV7-8, the J call TRBJ2-2, with D perhaps TRBD1 (5 bases). V shed 5 bases and J shed 0 bases, with 13 bases lying between them. Germline loops: CDR1 SGHVS, CDR2 FQNEAQ. This CDR3 is 16 amino acids long.

The gene calls are TRBV2 and TRBJ1-5; a possible D gene is TRBD1 (6 bases). V shed 0 bases and J shed 7 bases, with 13 bases lying between them. This CDR3 region has 15 residues. Germline CDR1 reads SNHLY; CDR2 reads FYNNEI. The CDR3 coding sequence is TGTGCCAGCAGTGAAGCTTTGGGGGCTGGACAGCCCCAGCATTTT. It codes for CASSEALGAGQPQHF. Filled out from reference TRBV2 and TRBJ1-5, the complete variable domain reads EPEVTQTPSHQVTQMGQEVILRCVPISNHLYFYWYRQILGQKVEFLVSFYNNEISEKSEIFDDQFSVERPDGSNFTLKIRSTKLEDSAMYFCASSEALGAGQPQHFGDGTRLSIL.

The V and J genes are TRBV5-6 and TRBJ2-3; unclear D gene. Germline V lookup: CDR1 SGHDT, CDR2 YYEEEE. V was cut by 6 bases and J by 1 base, with 12 bases left in between. The CDR3 extends over 14 amino acids. The CDR3 DNA sequence: TGTGCCAGCACTGCGCAATGGGGCACAGATACGCAGTATTTT. This encodes CASTAQWGTDTQYF.

V gene TRBV2 combines with J gene TRBJ2-3; D may be TRBD2 (6 bases). Germline V gives CDR1 SNHLY, CDR2 FYNNEI. Trimming stripped 4 bases from V and 2 bases from J, with 7 bases between. The CDR3 runs 13 residues. The DNA for the CDR3 is TGTGCCAGCAGTGGGGACTTCACAGATACGCAGTATTTT. It specifies CASSGDFTDTQYF.

V is TRBV6-5 and J is TRBJ2-7; D remains unclear. The CDR3 runs to 14 residues. Germline-derived CDR1 and CDR2 are MNHEY and SVGAGI. With 2 bases removed from V and 0 bases from J, the gap between germline ends came to 8 bases. CDR3 DNA sequence: TGTGCCAGCAGTTACCGAACAAACTCCTACGAGCAGTACTTC. Translating it yields CASSYRTNSYEQYF.

The table lists this clone with a count of one. The chain is built from TRBV19 and TRBJ1-1; TRBD1 might be the D (5 bases). Germline CDR1 and CDR2: LNHDA and SQIVND (reference sequence). V was cut by 4 bases and J by 0 bases, with 9 bases left in between. The CDR3 has 14 residues. The CDR3 region is CASSKGLLNTEAFF. CDR3 nucleotides: TGTGCCAGTAGTAAGGGACTGTTGAACACTGAAGCTTTCTTT. Drawing the rest from reference TRBV19 and TRBJ1-1, the complete variable domain is DGGITQSPKYLFRKEGQNVTLSCEQNLNHDAMYWYRQDPGQGLRLIYYSQIVNDFQKGDIAEGYSVSREKKESFPLTVTSAQKNPTAFYLCASSKGLLNTEAFFGQGTRLTVV.

V and J are TRBV11-2 and TRBJ2-7, with D perhaps matching TRBD2 (6 bases). V lost 5 bases, J lost 3 bases, and 20 bases lay in between. CDR1 is SGHAT, CDR2 FQNNGV, per germline. The CDR3 contains 16 residues. CDR3 region: CASSPLGTGASYEQYF. As DNA, the CDR3 is TGTGCCAGCAGCCCCCTCGGGACGGGAGCTAGCTACGAGCAGTACTTC.

CDR3 bases: TGCGCCAGCAGCTTGGGCCCCTCTACCTACTCCTACGAGCAGTACTTC. Its protein is CASSLGPSTYSYEQYF. The chain joins TRBV5-1 to TRBJ2-7, with unresolved D. Germline CDR1 is SGHRS and CDR2 is YFSETQ. The CDR3 covers 16 residues. Trimming stripped 0 bases from V and 0 bases from J, with 13 bases between.

The V gene is TRBV27, the J gene TRBJ2-1; D remains unclear. Trimming took 6 bases from V and 0 from J, leaving 9 bases between them. The CDR3 totals 14 residues. The germline V gene has CDR1 MNHEY and CDR2 SMNVEV (reference sequence). The CDR3: CASRRIFSYNEQFF. In DNA, the CDR3 is TGTGCCAGCAGGAGGATCTTCTCCTACAATGAGCAGTTCTTC.

The chain joins TRBV6-6 to TRBJ2-5; 8 positions match TRBD1. Germline V gene sequence: CDR1 MNHNY, CDR2 SVGAGI (reference sequence). Germline trimming cut 6 bases from V and 5 bases from J; bases unmatched to any gene: 2. The CDR3 loop spans 12 amino acids. CDR3 loop: CASRTGDETQYF. The CDR3 DNA reads as TGTGCCAGCAGGACAGGGGATGAGACCCAGTACTTC.

V is TRBV30 and J is TRBJ2-7; a possible D gene is TRBD1 (6 bases). Germline values: CDR1 GTSNPN, CDR2 SVGIG (reference sequence). The CDR3 is made up of 11 amino acids. V was shortened by 4 bases and J by 4 bases, with 8 bases between the two germline ends. This CDR3 is CAWTGEYEQYF. The CDR3 bases are TGTGCCTGGACAGGGGAGTACGAGCAGTACTTC.

The gene calls are TRBV19 and TRBJ2-3; possibly TRBD2 for D (5 bases). There are 19 residues in the CDR3. With 6 bases removed from V and 1 base from J, the gap between germline ends came to 26 bases. Per germline, CDR1 LNHDA and CDR2 SQIVND (reference sequence). The CDR3 loop reads CASSRRGSGGDQRTDTQYF. CDR3 nucleotides: TGTGCCAGTAGCCGGCGAGGGAGTGGAGGAGACCAACGCACAGATACGCAGTATTTT.

V gene TRBV6-4 combines with J gene TRBJ2-3; no reliable D call. V gave up 3 bases and J gave up 4 bases, with 20 bases separating them. Germline CDR1 reads MRHNA; CDR2 reads SNTAGT. The CDR3 consists of 17 residues. The DNA for the CDR3 is TGTGCCAGCAGTGAGTCTGCTTCTCTTTTGGCGGCAGATACGCAGTATTTT. Translation: CASSESASLLAADTQYF.

Relative to its sample, this clone is medium-sized. The J gene is TRBJ2-7, the V gene TRBV2; the match to TRBD2 covers 14 bases. V dropped 6 bases and J dropped 5; count of bases not matched to a gene: 12. The CDR3 length is 17 residues. CDR1 SNHLY and CDR2 FYNNEI come from the germline V gene. The CDR3 spells CASRTYTGTSGRNEQYF. CDR3 nucleotides: TGTGCCAGCAGGACCTACACTGGGACTAGCGGGAGAAACGAGCAGTACTTC.